A selection of T cell receptor beta chains follows, all from one sample in a study of human T cells and chemical hapten exposure. TCRdb fed the RACE reads into MiXCR, producing one record per CDR3 protein. Altogether 65,000 to 95,000 distinct CDR3 sequences are present, 10% to 15% being singletons, with the ten largest covering roughly 3.4%. This material consisted of whole blood, taken in connection with sensitization to the hapten diphenylcyclopropenone (DPC). These receptors were obtained from a woman aged 60-70 years with alopecia areata. Some clones in this sample may be carry-over from other donors' samples. Both conserved end residues are part of each CDR3. A D gene is named only where the DNA matches it firmly. Only part of the rows carry a size: once, few, many, or a class if the clone is expanded.

d_gene	v_gene	abundance	j_gene	CDR3nt	CDR3aa
TRBD2	TRBV4-1	-	TRBJ2-7	TGCGCCAGCAGCCAAGGCCTAGCGGGTCCCTACGAGCAGTACTTC	CASSQGLAGPYEQYF
TRBD2	TRBV7-3	many	TRBJ2-2	TGTGCCAGCAGCCCTAGCGGGAACGGGGAGCTGTTTTTT	CASSPSGNGELFF
-	TRBV20-1	few	TRBJ1-1	TGCAGTGCTAGACAGGGAGGAACTGAAGCTTTCTTT	CSARQGGTEAFF
TRBD1	TRBV6-5	-	TRBJ2-3	TGTGCCACGCAAGACAGGGGCAGAACAGATACGCAGTATTTT	CATQDRGRTDTQYF
-	TRBV7-9	few	TRBJ1-6	TGTGCCAGCAGCTCCTCCCCCGATGGGTCCTCACGGGGCTTGTATAATTCACCCCTCCACTTT	CASSSSPDGSSRGLYNSPLHF
-	TRBV28	-	TRBJ1-4	TGTGCCAGCAGCCAGGGGTTTGTAAAACTGTTTTTT	CASSQGFVKLFF
-	TRBV9	-	TRBJ1-1	TGTGCCAGCAGCGAGGGACACATGAACACTGAAGCTTTCTTT	CASSEGHMNTEAFF
TRBD2	TRBV7-9	-	TRBJ2-4	TGTGCCAGCAGCCCTAGACTAGCGGGGGGCGACTTC	CASSPRLAGGDF
-	TRBV7-8	few	TRBJ2-7	TGTGCCAGCAGCCCGCAGGTGGGAGTAAGCACCTACGAGCAGTACTTC	CASSPQVGVSTYEQYF
-	TRBV10-2	few	TRBJ2-1	TGCGCCAGCAGAAGGGATCACAATGAGCAGTTCTTC	CASRRDHNEQFF
-	TRBV20-1	few	TRBJ2-3	TGCAGTGCTGCAGTGCTACTACAACTAGGCACAGATACGCAGTATTTT	CSAAVLLQLGTDTQYF
-	TRBV5-1	-	TRBJ2-3	TGCGCCAGCAGCCCTAGGACTGGCGAGAGCACAGATACGCAGTATTTT	CASSPRTGESTDTQYF
TRBD1	TRBV29-1	many	TRBJ1-2	TGCAGCGTTGATACAGGGGCTAACTATGGCTACACCTTC	CSVDTGANYGYTF
TRBD1	TRBV5-1	-	TRBJ1-1	TGCGCCAGCAGCTCCGGACAGGTGAACACTGAAGCTTTCTTT	CASSSGQVNTEAFF
-	TRBV19	few	TRBJ1-2	TGTGCCAGTAGTACTCCTCGGGCGGGAAACTATGGCTACACCTTC	CASSTPRAGNYGYTF
TRBD1	TRBV7-9	many	TRBJ1-1	TGTGCCAGCAGCTTCTCCGGGACAGGGACAGGGAGCACTGAAGCTTTCTTT	CASSFSGTGTGSTEAFF
TRBD1	TRBV7-2	few	TRBJ2-1	TGTGCCAGCAGCTTAGCGCCGGGACAGGGTATTAATGAGCAGTTCTTC	CASSLAPGQGINEQFF
-	TRBV2	few	TRBJ1-6	TGTGCCAGCAGTGACCGCTATAATTCACCCCTCCACTTT	CASSDRYNSPLHF
-	TRBV5-1	-	TRBJ2-7	TGCGCCAGCAGCTTGGACAGGACCTACGAGCAGTACTTC	CASSLDRTYEQYF
TRBD1	TRBV5-1	-	TRBJ2-5	TGCGCCAGCAGCTTGGTAGGGACAGGGGCCGGAGAGACCCAGTACTTC	CASSLVGTGAGETQYF
TRBD1	TRBV11-3	-	TRBJ2-7	TGTGCCAGCAGTTCGGGACAGGGTTTCTCCTACGAGCAGTACTTC	CASSSGQGFSYEQYF
-	TRBV27	-	TRBJ2-3	TGTGCCAGCAGTTTAGGCGAGATCCCAGATACGCAGTATTTT	CASSLGEIPDTQYF
-	TRBV3-1	-	TRBJ2-7	TGTGCCAGCAGCCAAGGATTCCACTACGAGCAGTACTTC	CASSQGFHYEQYF
-	TRBV10-3	few	TRBJ1-5	TGTGCCATCAGGGAGGGGTTCGATCAGCCCCAGCATTTT	CAIREGFDQPQHF
-	TRBV7-6	-	TRBJ2-3	TGTGCCAGCGGCTTAGCGCCTCAACTAGCCACAGATACGCAGTATTTT	CASGLAPQLATDTQYF
TRBD2	TRBV2	few	TRBJ2-1	TGTGCCAGCAGTTCCCAGGGGGAGTCTAGCGGGGGAGTAAATGAGCAGTTCTTC	CASSSQGESSGGVNEQFF
-	TRBV5-1	-	TRBJ1-1	TGCGCCAGCAGCCCAGGGATGGCTGAAGCTTTCTTT	CASSPGMAEAFF
TRBD1	TRBV12-3/TRBV12-4	many	TRBJ2-7	TGTGCCAGCAGTCCCCCGATGCCGCGGGACAGGGGAGGCGAGCAGTACTTC	CASSPPMPRDRGGEQYF
TRBD2	TRBV5-1	-	TRBJ2-3	TGCGCCAGCAGCACTTTAGCTGGCGGGGGGGGAACAGATACGCAGTATTTT	CASSTLAGGGGTDTQYF
-	TRBV28	many	TRBJ2-5	TGTGCCAGCAGTTTCTATGCGGGGACGGAGACCCAGTACTTC	CASSFYAGTETQYF
-	TRBV7-9	few	TRBJ1-4	TGTGCCAGCAGCGCGGGGGGTGAAAAACTGTTTTTT	CASSAGGEKLFF
-	TRBV6-6	many	TRBJ1-1	TGTGCCAGCAGTTACGGGACACTGAACACTGAAGCTTTCTTT	CASSYGTLNTEAFF
-	TRBV28	few	TRBJ1-6	TGTGCCAGCGCGGGGGGAAGCTCCTATAATTCACCCCTCCACTTT	CASAGGSSYNSPLHF
TRBD1	TRBV11-2	many	TRBJ1-4	TGTGCCAGCAGCCACCAGGGGGCCAATGAAAAACTGTTTTTT	CASSHQGANEKLFF
TRBD1	TRBV12-3/TRBV12-4	many	TRBJ1-2	TGTGCCAGCAGTCAAGGACAGGCATTTGACTATGGCTACACCTTC	CASSQGQAFDYGYTF
-	TRBV18	-	TRBJ2-5	TGTGCCAGCTCACCACGGGAAGCTACTCAAGAGACCCAGTACTTC	CASSPREATQETQYF
TRBD2	TRBV20-1	-	TRBJ2-3	TGCAGTGCTAGAAATAGCGGGGGGGGCGGAGATACGCAGTATTTT	CSARNSGGGGDTQYF
-	TRBV18	-	TRBJ1-2	TGTGCCAGCTCACCACCGACATCTGGCTATGGCTACACCTTC	CASSPPTSGYGYTF
-	TRBV3-1	-	TRBJ2-3	TGTGCCAGCAGCCAAGTGCCCGGGGACCGGACAGATACGCAGTATTTT	CASSQVPGDRTDTQYF